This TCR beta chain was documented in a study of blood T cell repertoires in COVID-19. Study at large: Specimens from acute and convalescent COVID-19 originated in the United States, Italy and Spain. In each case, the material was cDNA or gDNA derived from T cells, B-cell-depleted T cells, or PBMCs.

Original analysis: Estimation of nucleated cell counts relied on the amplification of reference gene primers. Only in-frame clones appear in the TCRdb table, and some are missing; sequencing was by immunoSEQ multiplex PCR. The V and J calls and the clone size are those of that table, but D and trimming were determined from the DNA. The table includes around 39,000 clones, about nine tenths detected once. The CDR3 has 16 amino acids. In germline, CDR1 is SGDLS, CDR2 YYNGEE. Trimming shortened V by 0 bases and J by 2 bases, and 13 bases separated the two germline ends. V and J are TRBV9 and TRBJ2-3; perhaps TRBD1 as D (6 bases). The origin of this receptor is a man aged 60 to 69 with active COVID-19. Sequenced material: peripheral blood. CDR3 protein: CASSVESGDITDTQYF. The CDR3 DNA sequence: TGTGCCAGCAGCGTAGAATCTGGGGACATCACAGATACGCAGTATTTT.